This note documents a single T cell receptor (beta chain) sequence. Its matching antigen is unknown. Random hexamers served to reverse transcribe roughly 0.5 to 1 ug RNA. A multiplex approach, immunoSEQ multiplex PCR, amplified TCR beta CDR3 across 54 Vbeta and 13 Jbeta. TCRdb analysed the immunoSEQ multiplex PCR reads with MiXCR anew, one entry per CDR3 protein. The sample holds 130,000 or so distinct CDR3 sequences, 75% to 90% seen once. This record belongs to a study of CD8 T cells in Susac syndrome. Overall study results and limits: The study recognized that the number of individuals in its TCR sequencing and HLA analysis was relatively small.

Sequencing of TCR beta, carried out with a high-throughput approach, was applied to CD8+ and CD4+ T cells from the blood. The CD8+ and CD4+ T cells were negatively isolated, with the TEMRA cells enriched by FACS. Germline CDR1 LGHNA, CDR2 YSLEER. The trim removed 0 bases at V and 6 bases at J, leaving 5 bases unmatched. This CDR3 is built from 17 residues. The sequencing sample was made of CD8+ T cells from PBMCs. V and J are TRBV4-3 and TRBJ2-1; 13 bases fit TRBD2. The receptor's source is a human donor with multiple sclerosis. Written as DNA, the CDR3 is TGCGCCAGCAGCCAAGAAGGACTAGCGGGAGTTCTCAATGAGCAGTTCTTC. Its translation is CASSQEGLAGVLNEQFF.